The present T cell receptor beta chain was sequenced within a study of blood T cell repertoires in COVID-19 (dated by TCRdb to between 2020 and 2021). Background on the whole study: Samples from collaborators originated in the United States, Italy and Spain and spanned both the acute and convalescent phases of COVID-19. Where available, HLA class I and class II types were taken from metadata supplied by the sample provider and were not determined by assay-based typing. Nearly every sample came with metadata listing a de-identified subject ID, COVID-19 status, age in years and sex. Samples were obtained from the ongoing ImmuneRACE study (first 160 participants) and from over 1,000 subjects provided by 6 global collaborators. The prospective study material was composed of cDNA or gDNA derived from T cells, B-cell-depleted T cells, or PBMCs. The repertoires were released in a freely available public database intended as a resource for research on the immune response to SARS-CoV-2. The dataset comprised deeply sampled blood TCRbeta repertoires from subjects exposed to, actively infected with, or recovered from COVID-19.

TCRbeta CDR3 regions were amplified from genomic DNA using the immunoSEQ Assay, a bias-controlled multiplex PCR. The source study handled its data this way. The number of nucleated cells in each sample was estimated by amplification of reference gene primers within the assay. Sequence reads were collapsed and filtered to measure the absolute abundance of every unique TCRbeta CDR3 rearrangement. For each sample, productive Simpson clonality was calculated as the square root of Simpson's diversity index across productive rearrangements. TCRdb limited this immuneACCESS table to in-frame rearrangements with V and J called. A share of clones is missing; checked studies link under half to unresolved V genes, and the rest is unexplained. Clonal size and the V and J genes are those of that table, whereas D and trimming came from the DNA. In all, the sample holds approximately 170,000 clones, and under 85% of those were seen once. About 12% of the sample comes from the top ten.

Relative to germline, V is 4 bases shorter and J is 0 bases shorter, with 7 bases between their ends. The CDR3 runs 14 residues from the cysteine to the phenylalanine. This entry keeps only the CDR3 DNA: 42 bases, framed from base 1. CDR1 and CDR2 (WSHSY, SAAADI) derive from the germline V gene. General findings and caveats noted by the study authors: The quantity of clinical and demographic metadata differed by source and by participant and was supplied without curation.

Participants in the prospective study were aged about 18 to 95 years, lived in more than 20 United States geographic areas, and enrolled through a virtual design. Cohort assignment in the prospective study relied on participant-reported clinical history from a screening survey and a study questionnaire. Recovered participants in ImmuneRACE Cohort 3 were defined by two consecutive negative NP/OP PCR tests, clearance by a healthcare professional, or resolution of symptoms. In the prospective study, mobile phlebotomists collected whole blood, serum and a nasopharyngeal or oropharyngeal swab from each participant. Over a roughly 2-month period, participants in the prospective study had the option of providing additional blood draws and questionnaires. Before DNA extraction, prospective study blood samples were shipped either frozen or at room temperature. Worth noting for this clone: No antigen is known for it. It has no much larger one-base neighbor in the sample; base qualities were not kept.

This clonotype was obtained from a middle-aged man who had recovered from COVID-19. The receptor chain draws on TRBV10-2 and TRBJ1-5, with no reliable assignment of the D segment. Material: PBMCs or T cells enriched from blood (not recorded which). The nucleotide sequence is given as TGCGCCAGCAGTGTGGCAAATAGCAATCAGCCCCAGCATTTT. Its product reads: CASSVANSNQPQHF.